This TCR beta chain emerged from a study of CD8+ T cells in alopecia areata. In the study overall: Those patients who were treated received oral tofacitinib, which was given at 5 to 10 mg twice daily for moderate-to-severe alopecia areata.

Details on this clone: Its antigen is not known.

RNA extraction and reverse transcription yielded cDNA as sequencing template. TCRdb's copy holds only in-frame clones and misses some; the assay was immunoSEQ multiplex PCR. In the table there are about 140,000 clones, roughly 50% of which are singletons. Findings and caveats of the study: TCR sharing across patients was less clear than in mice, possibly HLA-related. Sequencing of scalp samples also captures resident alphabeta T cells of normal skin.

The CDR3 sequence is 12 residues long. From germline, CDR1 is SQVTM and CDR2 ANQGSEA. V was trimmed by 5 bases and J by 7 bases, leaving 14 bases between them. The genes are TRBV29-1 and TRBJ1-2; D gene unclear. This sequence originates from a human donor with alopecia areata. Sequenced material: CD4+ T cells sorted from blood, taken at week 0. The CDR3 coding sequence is TGCAGCGTTACAAGGGAAGTCGGTGGCTACACCTTC. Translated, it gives CSVTREVGGYTF.